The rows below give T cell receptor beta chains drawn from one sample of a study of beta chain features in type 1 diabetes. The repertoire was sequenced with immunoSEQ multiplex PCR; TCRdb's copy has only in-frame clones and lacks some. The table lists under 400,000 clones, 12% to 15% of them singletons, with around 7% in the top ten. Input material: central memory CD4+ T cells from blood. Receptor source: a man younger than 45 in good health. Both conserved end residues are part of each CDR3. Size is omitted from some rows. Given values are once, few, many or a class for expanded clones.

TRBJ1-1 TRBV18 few CASSQGSDTEAFF
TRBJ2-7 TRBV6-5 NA CASVPGRTNSYEQYF
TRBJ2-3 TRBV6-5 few CASSYGRDFAADTQYF
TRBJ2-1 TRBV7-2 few CASNRRRGAEQFF
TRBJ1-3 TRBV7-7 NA CASSHTSGNTIYF
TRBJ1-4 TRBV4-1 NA CASSQGTGLGKLFF
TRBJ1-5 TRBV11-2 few CASSLSSQRQPQHF
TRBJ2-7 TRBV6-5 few CASSYLDRAEQYF
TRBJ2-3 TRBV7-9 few CASSLAGSTDTQYF
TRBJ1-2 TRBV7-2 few CASTPAGADYGYTF
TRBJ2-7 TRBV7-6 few CASSLALTGEQYF
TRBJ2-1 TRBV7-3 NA CASSPQRDEQFF
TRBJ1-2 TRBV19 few CASSPWGTGIAYTF
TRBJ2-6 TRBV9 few CASRGAGANVLTF
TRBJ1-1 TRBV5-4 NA CASSFTEGMNTEAFF
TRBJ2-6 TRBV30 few CAWIGQGISSGANVLTF
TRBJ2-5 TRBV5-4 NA CASSLQGARRTQYF
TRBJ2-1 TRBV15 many CATSSWSNEQFF
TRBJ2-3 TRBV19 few CASSPRGDTQYF
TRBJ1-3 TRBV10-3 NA CAISDLVGDRVSGGQSGNTIYF
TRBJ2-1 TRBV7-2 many CASSYRVGEQFF
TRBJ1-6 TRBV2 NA CASRPAEGSSPLHF
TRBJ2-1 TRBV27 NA CASSPLAGGDYNEQFF
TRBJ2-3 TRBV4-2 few CASSQGEGTDTQYF
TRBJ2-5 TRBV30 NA CAWSVLLQETQYF
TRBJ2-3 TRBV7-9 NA CASSSTRGLAGGVDTQYF
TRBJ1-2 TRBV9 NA CASSVATGRNNYGYTF
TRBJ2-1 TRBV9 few CASSVTSGGRGFNEQFF
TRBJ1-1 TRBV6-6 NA CAATSAGIEAFF
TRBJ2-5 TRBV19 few CASSIEGKGTQYF